This T cell receptor beta chain was obtained from a study of blood T cell repertoires in COVID-19. Overall study: Samples came from the United States, Italy and Spain, spanning acute and convalescent COVID-19. The analysed material was cDNA or gDNA that came from T cells, B-cell-depleted T cells, or PBMCs.

Study processing details: Nucleated cell number was recorded as an estimate derived from reference gene primer amplification. Generated by immunoSEQ multiplex PCR, the TCRdb table keeps only in-frame clones and is missing some. V and J calls and clone size are copied from that table; D and trimming were computed from the DNA. This table holds 180,000 or so clones, roughly 79% found once. Seattle's enrolled individuals joined amid active infection and were then monitored longitudinally. In germline, CDR1 is LNHDA, CDR2 SQIVND (reference sequence). The CDR3 extends over 15 amino acids. The V gene lost 5 bases and the J gene lost 2 bases, with 15 bases spanning the gap.

This receptor was taken from a middle-aged woman with COVID-19, enrolled during active disease. Sample: peripheral blood. The chain couples TRBV19 to TRBJ1-2; D unclear. In nucleotides, the CDR3 is TGTGCCAGTAGTGAACAAATCAGATCAAACTATGGCTACACCTTC. Protein sequence: CASSEQIRSNYGYTF.